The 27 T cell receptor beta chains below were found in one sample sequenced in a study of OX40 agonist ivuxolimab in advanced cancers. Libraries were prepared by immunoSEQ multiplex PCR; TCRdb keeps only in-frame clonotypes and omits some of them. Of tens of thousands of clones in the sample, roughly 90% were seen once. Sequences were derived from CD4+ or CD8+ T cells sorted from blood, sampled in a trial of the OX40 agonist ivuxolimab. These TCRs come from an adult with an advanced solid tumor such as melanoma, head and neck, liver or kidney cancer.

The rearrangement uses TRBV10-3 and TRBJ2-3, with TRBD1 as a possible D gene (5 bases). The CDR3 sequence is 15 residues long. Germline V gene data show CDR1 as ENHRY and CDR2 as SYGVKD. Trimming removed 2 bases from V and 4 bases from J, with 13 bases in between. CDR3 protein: CAISERGGMSDTQYF. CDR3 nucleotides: TGTGCCATCAGTGAGAGGGGCGGAATGTCAGATACGCAGTATTTT.

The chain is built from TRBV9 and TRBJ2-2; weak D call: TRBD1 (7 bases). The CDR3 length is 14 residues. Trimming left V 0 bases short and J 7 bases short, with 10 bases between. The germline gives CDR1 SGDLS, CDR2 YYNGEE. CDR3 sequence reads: CASSVGQGGGELFF. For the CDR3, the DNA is TGTGCCAGCAGCGTAGGACAGGGAGGCGGGGAGCTGTTTTTT.

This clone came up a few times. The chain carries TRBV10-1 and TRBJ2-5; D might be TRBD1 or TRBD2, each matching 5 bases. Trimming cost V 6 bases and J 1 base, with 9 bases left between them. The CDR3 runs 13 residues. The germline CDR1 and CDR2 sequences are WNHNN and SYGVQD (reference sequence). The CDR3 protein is CASSVGTQETQYF. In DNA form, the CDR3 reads TGCGCCAGCAGCGTCGGGACCCAAGAGACCCAGTACTTC.

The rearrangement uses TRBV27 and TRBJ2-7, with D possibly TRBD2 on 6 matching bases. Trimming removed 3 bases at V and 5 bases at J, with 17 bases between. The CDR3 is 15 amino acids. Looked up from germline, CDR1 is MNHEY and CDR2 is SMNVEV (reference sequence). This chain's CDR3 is CASSLEGVANHEQYF. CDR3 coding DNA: TGTGCCAGCAGTTTGGAGGGAGTAGCGAATCACGAGCAGTACTTC.

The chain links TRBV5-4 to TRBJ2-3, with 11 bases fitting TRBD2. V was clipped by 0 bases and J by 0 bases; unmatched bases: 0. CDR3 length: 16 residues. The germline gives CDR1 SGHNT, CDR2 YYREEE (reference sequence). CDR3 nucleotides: TGTGCCAGCAGCTTGGGGACTAGCGGGAGCACAGATACGCAGTATTTT. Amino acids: CASSLGTSGSTDTQYF.

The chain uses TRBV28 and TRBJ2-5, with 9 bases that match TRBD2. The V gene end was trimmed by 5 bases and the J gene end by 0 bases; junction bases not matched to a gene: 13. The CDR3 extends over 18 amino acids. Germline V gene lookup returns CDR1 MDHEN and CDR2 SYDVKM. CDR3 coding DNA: TGTGCCAGCAGTCTTACCGCGACTAGCGGTTCTTACCAAGAGACCCAGTACTTC. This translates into CASSLTATSGSYQETQYF.

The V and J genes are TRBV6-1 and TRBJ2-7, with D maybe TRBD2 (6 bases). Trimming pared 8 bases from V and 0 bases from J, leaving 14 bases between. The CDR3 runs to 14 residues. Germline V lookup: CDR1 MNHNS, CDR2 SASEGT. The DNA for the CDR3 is TGTGCCAGCGGTCGGGGACTCAACTCCTACGAGCAGTACTTC. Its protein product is CASGRGLNSYEQYF.

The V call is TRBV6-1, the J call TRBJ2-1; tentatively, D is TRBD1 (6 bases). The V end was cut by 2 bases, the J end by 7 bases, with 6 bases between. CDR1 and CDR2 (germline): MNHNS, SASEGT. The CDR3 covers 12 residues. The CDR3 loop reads CASSERGNEQFF. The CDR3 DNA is TGTGCCAGCAGTGAAAGGGGGAATGAGCAGTTCTTC.

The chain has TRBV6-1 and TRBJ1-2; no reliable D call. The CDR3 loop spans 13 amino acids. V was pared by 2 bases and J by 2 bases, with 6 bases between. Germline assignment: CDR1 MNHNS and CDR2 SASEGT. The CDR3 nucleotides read TGTGCCAGCAGTGAAAGGAGGAACTATGGCTACACCTTC. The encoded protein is CASSERRNYGYTF.

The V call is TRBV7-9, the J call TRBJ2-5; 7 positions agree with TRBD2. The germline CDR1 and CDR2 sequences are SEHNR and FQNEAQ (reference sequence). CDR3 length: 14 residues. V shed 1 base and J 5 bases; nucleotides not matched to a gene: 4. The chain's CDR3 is CASSLVGSGETQYF. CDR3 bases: TGTGCCAGCAGCTTAGTCGGTAGCGGGGAGACCCAGTACTTC.

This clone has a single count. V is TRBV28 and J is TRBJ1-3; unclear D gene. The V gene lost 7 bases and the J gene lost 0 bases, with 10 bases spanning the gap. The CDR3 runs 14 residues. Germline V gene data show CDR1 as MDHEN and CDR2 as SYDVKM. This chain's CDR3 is CASKGPYSGNTIYF. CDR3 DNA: TGTGCCAGCAAAGGCCCTTACTCTGGAAACACCATATATTTT.

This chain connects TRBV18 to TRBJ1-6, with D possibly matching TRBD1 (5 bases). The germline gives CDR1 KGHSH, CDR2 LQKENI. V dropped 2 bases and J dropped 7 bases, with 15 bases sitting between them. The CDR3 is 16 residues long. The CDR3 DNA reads TGTGCCAGCTCACCATTTCAGTCGGAGGGGAATTCACCCCTCCACTTT. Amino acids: CASSPFQSEGNSPLHF. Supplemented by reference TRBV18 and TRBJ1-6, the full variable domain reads NAGVMQNPRHLVRRRGQEARLRCSPMKGHSHVYWYRQLPEEGLKFMVYLQKENIIDESGMPKERFSAEFPKEGPSILRIQQVVRGDSAAYFCASSPFQSEGNSPLHFGNGTRLTVT.

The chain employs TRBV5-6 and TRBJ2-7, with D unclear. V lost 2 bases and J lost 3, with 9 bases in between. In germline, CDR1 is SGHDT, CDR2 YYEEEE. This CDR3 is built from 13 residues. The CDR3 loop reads CASSFVYGYEQYF. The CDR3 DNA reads TGTGCCAGCAGCTTTGTTTATGGCTACGAGCAGTACTTC.

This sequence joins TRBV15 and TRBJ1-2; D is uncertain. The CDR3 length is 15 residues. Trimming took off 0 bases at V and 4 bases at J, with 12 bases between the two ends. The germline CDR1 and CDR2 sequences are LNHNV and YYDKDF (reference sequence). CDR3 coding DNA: TGTGCCACCAGCAGAGATCAGGAGATTACCTATGGCTACACCTTC. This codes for CATSRDQEITYGYTF. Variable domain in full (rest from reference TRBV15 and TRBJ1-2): DAMVIQNPRYQVTQFGKPVTLSCSQTLNHNVMYWYQQKSSQAPKLLFHYYDKDFNNEADTPDNFQSRRPNTSFCFLDIRSPGLGDTAMYLCATSRDQEITYGYTFGSGTRLTVV.

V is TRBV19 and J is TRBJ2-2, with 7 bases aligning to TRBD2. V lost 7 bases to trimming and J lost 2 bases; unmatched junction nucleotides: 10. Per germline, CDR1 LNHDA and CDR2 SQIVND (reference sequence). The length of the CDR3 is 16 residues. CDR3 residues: CASTYLLAYNTGELFF. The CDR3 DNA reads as TGTGCCAGTACTTACCTACTAGCGTATAACACCGGGGAGCTGTTTTTT.

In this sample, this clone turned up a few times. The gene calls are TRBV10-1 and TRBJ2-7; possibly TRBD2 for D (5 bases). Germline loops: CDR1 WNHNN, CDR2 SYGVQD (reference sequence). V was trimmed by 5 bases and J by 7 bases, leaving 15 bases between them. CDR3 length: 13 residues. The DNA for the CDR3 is TGCGCCAGCAGTTTTGCGGGTTCGGGGGAGCAGTACTTC. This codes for CASSFAGSGEQYF.

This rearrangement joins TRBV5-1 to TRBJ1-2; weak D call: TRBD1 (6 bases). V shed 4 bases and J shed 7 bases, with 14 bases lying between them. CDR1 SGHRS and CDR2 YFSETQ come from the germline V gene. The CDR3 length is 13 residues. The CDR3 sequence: CASSVGGASGYTF. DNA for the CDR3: TGCGCCAGCAGCGTGGGGGGGGCGAGTGGCTACACCTTC.

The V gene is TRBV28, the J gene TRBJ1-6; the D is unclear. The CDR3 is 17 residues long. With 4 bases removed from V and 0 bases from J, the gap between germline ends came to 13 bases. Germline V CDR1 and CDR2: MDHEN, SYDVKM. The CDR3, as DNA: TGTGCCAGCAGTTCAAGCGCAGCGGTCTCCTATAATTCACCCCTCCACTTT. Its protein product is CASSSSAAVSYNSPLHF.

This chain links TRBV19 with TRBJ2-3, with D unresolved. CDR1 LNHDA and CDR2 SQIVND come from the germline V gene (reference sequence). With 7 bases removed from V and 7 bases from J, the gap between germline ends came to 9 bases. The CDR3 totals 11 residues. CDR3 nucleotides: TGTGCCAGTACCAGCTCCTATACGCAGTATTTT. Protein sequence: CASTSSYTQYF.

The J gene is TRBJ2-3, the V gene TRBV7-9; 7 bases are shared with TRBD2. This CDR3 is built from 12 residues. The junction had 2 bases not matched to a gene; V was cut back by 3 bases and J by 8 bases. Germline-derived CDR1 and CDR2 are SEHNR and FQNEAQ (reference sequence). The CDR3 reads CASSLRETTQYF. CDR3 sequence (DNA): TGTGCCAGCAGCTTGCGGGAGACTACGCAGTATTTT.

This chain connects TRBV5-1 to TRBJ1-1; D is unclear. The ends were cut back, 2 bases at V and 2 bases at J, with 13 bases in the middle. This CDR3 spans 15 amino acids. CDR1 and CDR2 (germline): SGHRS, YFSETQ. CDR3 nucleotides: TGCGCCAGCAGCTTCGAGTCAGCACTTAACACTGAAGCTTTCTTT. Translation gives CASSFESALNTEAFF.

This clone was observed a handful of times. The CDR3 DNA sequence: TGTGCCAGCAGCCACGGGGACAGGGATCTGGAGACCCAGTACTTC. This translates into CASSHGDRDLETQYF. The chain employs TRBV7-9 and TRBJ2-5; TRBD1 matches 9 bases. V was pared by 5 bases and J by 5 bases, with 9 bases of the junction left unmatched. Germline loops: CDR1 SEHNR, CDR2 FQNEAQ (reference sequence). There are 15 residues in the CDR3.

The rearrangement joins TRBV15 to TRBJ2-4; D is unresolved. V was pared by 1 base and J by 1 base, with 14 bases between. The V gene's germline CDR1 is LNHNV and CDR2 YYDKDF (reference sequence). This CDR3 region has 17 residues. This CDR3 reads CATSRAADLLAKNIQYF. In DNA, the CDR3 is TGTGCCACCAGCAGAGCCGCCGACCTGCTGGCCAAAAACATTCAGTACTTC.

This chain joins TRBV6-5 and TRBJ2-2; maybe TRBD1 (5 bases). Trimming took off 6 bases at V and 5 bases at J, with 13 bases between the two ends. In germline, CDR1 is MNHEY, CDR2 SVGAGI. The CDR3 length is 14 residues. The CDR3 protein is CASRRQQATGELFF. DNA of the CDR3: TGTGCCAGCAGACGACAACAGGCGACCGGGGAGCTGTTTTTT.

The CDR3 region is CASSLDGSSANEQFF. The CDR3 DNA reads as TGTGCCAGCAGCTTGGACGGTTCTAGCGCCAATGAGCAGTTCTTC. The chain joins TRBV5-4 to TRBJ2-1, with D possibly TRBD2 on 6 matching bases. The CDR3 covers 15 residues. In germline, CDR1 is SGHNT, CDR2 YYREEE (reference sequence). Trimming removed 0 bases at V and 6 bases at J, with 13 bases between.

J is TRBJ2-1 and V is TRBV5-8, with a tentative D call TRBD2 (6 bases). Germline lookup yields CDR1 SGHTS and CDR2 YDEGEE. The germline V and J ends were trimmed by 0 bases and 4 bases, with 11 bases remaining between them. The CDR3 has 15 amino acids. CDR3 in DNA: TGTGCCAGCAGCTTGGCGGGCGGGACTTACAATGAGCAGTTCTTC. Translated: CASSLAGGTYNEQFF.

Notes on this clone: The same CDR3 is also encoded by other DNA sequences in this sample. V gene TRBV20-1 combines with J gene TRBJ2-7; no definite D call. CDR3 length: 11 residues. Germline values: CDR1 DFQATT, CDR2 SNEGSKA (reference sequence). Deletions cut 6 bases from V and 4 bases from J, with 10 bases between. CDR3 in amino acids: CSARTGYEQYF. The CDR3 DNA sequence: TGCAGTGCCAGGACCGGTTACGAGCAGTACTTC.